This record concerns one T cell receptor (beta chain) sequence. No antigen is known for it. The data were taken from a study of a mutant IDH1 vaccine in newly diagnosed glioma. Looking at the study overall: Vaccination began 4-6 weeks post radiotherapy alone, or with temozolomide cycles. The sex distribution of treated patients was approximately 62% male and roughly 38% female, with a mean age of 40.4 years. Patients were pretreated with radiotherapy, temozolomide, or both, mostly both.

From germline, CDR1 is MGHRA and CDR2 YSYEKL. The CDR3 runs 16 residues. V lost 0 bases to trimming and J lost 1 base; unmatched junction nucleotides: 5. Assay used: immunoSEQ multiplex PCR; TCRdb lists only in-frame clones, some missing. The table shows some 30,000 clones, with about four fifths occurring only once. Time point indicated: week 35, safety follow-up. One vaccine dose held 300 ug of mutant IDH1 20-mer peptide and came with topical imiquimod. The patients were given eight vaccinations, one each in weeks 1, 3, 5, 7, 11, 15, 19 and 23. The clonotype comes from a man aged 25-45 years with glioma. The starting material was PBMCs, obtained from a glioma patient whose treatment included an IDH1 peptide vaccine. The rearrangement links TRBV4-1 to TRBJ1-1; 7 bases fit TRBD1. The CDR3 spells CASSQEVRQGNTEAFF. The DNA of the CDR3 is TGCGCCAGCAGCCAAGAGGTGAGACAGGGGAACACTGAAGCTTTCTTT.